The 10 T cell receptor beta chains below were found in one sample sequenced in a study of OX40 agonist ivuxolimab in advanced cancers. The library was generated by the immunoSEQ multiplex PCR assay. TCRdb re-hosts the immuneACCESS table, in-frame sequences only. Its copies lack some clones; in the studies checked, an unresolved V gene accounts for under half of them, and the cause for the rest is not known. For this sample there are 60,000 or so clones; 87% appear just once. The top ten clonotypes cover about 5.1% of the sample. The material was CD4+ or CD8+ T cells sorted from blood, obtained in a trial of the OX40 agonist ivuxolimab. Receptors originate from an adult with an advanced solid tumor such as melanoma, head and neck, liver or kidney cancer.

This rearrangement joins TRBV6-5 to TRBJ2-1; 7 positions match TRBD2. The CDR3 is 16 residues long. Losses at the gene ends were 0 bases for V and 8 bases for J; bases not matched to a gene: 10. From germline, CDR1 is MNHEY and CDR2 SVGAGI. This CDR3 reads CASSYSTGGSRHEQFF. CDR3 nucleotides: TGTGCCAGCAGTTACTCCACCGGCGGGAGTAGGCATGAGCAGTTCTTC.

The genes are TRBV7-9 and TRBJ2-2; 10 nucleotides align to TRBD1. Germline CDR1 reads SEHNR; CDR2 reads FQNEAQ (reference sequence). V lost 6 bases, J lost 5 bases, and 6 bases stayed unmatched. This CDR3 has 15 residues. CDR3 DNA: TGTGCCAGCAGAACTAGACAGGGGGCGACCGGGGAGCTGTTTTTT. This sequence encodes CASRTRQGATGELFF.

This clone was recorded a few times. Other DNA sequences of this sample code for an identical CDR3. The chain combines TRBV9 with TRBJ2-5, with a tentative D call TRBD1 (5 bases). Germline V gives CDR1 SGDLS, CDR2 YYNGEE. This CDR3 has 13 residues. V dropped 0 bases and J dropped 2 bases, with 5 bases sitting between them. CDR3 residues: CASSVGQQETQYF. The CDR3 DNA sequence: TGTGCCAGCAGCGTAGGACAGCAAGAGACCCAGTACTTC.

The chain joins TRBV2 to TRBJ2-6, with 8 nucleotides matching TRBD1. There are 18 residues in the CDR3. Trimming removed 5 bases from V and 0 bases from J; junction bases left unmatched: 9. Germline CDR1 and CDR2: SNHLY and FYNNEI. DNA for the CDR3: TGTGCCAGCAGTCTACAGGGGGGCAGCCTCTCTGGGGCCAACGTCCTGACTTTC. Translation: CASSLQGGSLSGANVLTF.

The chain employs TRBV2 and TRBJ2-5; the match to TRBD2 covers 10 bases. Trimming at V came to 4 bases and at J to 0 bases, leaving 5 bases not matched to a gene. Germline values: CDR1 SNHLY, CDR2 FYNNEI. The CDR3 totals 16 residues. CDR3 amino acids: CASSAGTSAYQETQYF. CDR3 DNA sequence: TGTGCCAGCAGTGCCGGGACTAGCGCGTACCAAGAGACCCAGTACTTC.

The chain is built from TRBV20-1 and TRBJ1-2; no clear D. The germline V gene has CDR1 DFQATT and CDR2 SNEGSKA (reference sequence). There are 11 residues in the CDR3. Trimming pared 5 bases from V and 8 bases from J, leaving 12 bases between. The DNA for the CDR3 is TGCAGTGCTGCAGTAGGAATAGGCTACACCTTC. This encodes CSAAVGIGYTF.

This clone was seen a few times. The chain has TRBV11-2 and TRBJ1-1; D may be TRBD1 (6 bases). The germline CDR1 and CDR2 sequences are SGHAT and FQNNGV. The CDR3 is 14 residues long. V lost 3 bases, J lost 0 bases, and 8 bases lay in between. The CDR3 protein is CASSFDRMNTEAFF. The DNA of the CDR3 is TGTGCCAGCAGCTTCGACAGGATGAACACTGAAGCTTTCTTT.

CDR3 amino acids: CASTGAGTMNTEAFF. The CDR3 region has the DNA TGTGCCAGCACAGGGGCGGGAACTATGAACACTGAAGCTTTCTTT. V and J are TRBV5-4 and TRBJ1-1; possibly TRBD1 for D (6 bases). Germline V lookup: CDR1 SGHNT, CDR2 YYREEE (reference sequence). The CDR3 has 15 amino acids. The V end was cut by 6 bases, the J end by 0 bases, with 15 bases between.

This chain joins TRBV7-9 and TRBJ2-5; D is perhaps TRBD2 (6 bases). V was cut by 5 bases and J by 1 base, with 20 bases left in between. This CDR3 has 17 amino acids. From germline, CDR1 is SEHNR and CDR2 FQNEAQ (reference sequence). The CDR3 DNA follows: TGTGCCAGCAGCCAAGAACGGACTAACCGAATCCAAGAGACCCAGTACTTC. It specifies CASSQERTNRIQETQYF.

The V and J genes are TRBV29-1 and TRBJ2-7, with D tentatively TRBD1 (6 bases). CDR1 and CDR2 (germline): SQVTM, ANQGSEA. Trimming pared 5 bases from V and 0 bases from J, leaving 11 bases between. This CDR3 comprises 13 residues. CDR3 loop: CSVRTVRSYEQYF. In nucleotides, the CDR3 is TGCAGCGTTAGGACAGTTCGCTCCTACGAGCAGTACTTC.